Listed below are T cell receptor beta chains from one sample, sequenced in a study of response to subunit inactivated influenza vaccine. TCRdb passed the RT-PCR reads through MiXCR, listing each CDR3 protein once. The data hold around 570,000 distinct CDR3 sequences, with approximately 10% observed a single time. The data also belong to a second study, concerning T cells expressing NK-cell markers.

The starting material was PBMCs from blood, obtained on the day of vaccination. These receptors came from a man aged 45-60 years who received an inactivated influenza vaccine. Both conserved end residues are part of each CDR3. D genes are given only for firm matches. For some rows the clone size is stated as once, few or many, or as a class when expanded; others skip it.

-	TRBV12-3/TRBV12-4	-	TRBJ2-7	TGTGCCGGCTCAAGGACAGCCTACGAGCAGTACTTC	CAGSRTAYEQYF
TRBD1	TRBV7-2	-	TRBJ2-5	TGTGCCAGCAGCCATGGACAGGAAGAGACCCAGTACTTC	CASSHGQEETQYF
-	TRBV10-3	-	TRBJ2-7	TGTGCCATCAGTGAGGCCGCCTTTAACGAGCAGTACTTC	CAISEAAFNEQYF
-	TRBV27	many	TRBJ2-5	TGTGCCAGCAGTTTGATGGGAGCTCGGGAGACCCAGTACTTC	CASSLMGARETQYF
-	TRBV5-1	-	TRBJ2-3	TGCGCCAGCGCGAGTCAAGGGTGGAGCACAGATACGCAGTATTTT	CASASQGWSTDTQYF
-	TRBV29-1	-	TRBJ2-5	TGCAGCGTCCTTTACCAGGGACAAGAGACCCAGTACTTC	CSVLYQGQETQYF
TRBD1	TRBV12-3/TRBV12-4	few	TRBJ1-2	TGTGCCAGCAGCGACAGGGGCGGCTACACCTTC	CASSDRGGYTF
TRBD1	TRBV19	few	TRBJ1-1	TGTGCCAGTAGTACTTTAAACCGGACAGGCAGTGAAGCTTTCTTT	CASSTLNRTGSEAFF
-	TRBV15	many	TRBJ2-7	TGTGCCACCAGCAGAGAGAGGGTGGGGTCCTACGAGCAGTACTTC	CATSRERVGSYEQYF
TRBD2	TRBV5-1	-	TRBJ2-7	TGCGCCAGCAGCGTCACCCTGACTAGCGGGAGGGCCAGCGAGCAGTACTTC	CASSVTLTSGRASEQYF
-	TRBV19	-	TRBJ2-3	TGTGCCAGTAGACCCCCGGCGGGGCGTAGGGGCGTCCGAGATACGCAGTATTTT	CASRPPAGRRGVRDTQYF
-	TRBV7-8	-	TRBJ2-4	TGTGCCAGCAGCTTAGGGTCCGGAGAACTAGCCAAAAACATTCAGTACTTC	CASSLGSGELAKNIQYF
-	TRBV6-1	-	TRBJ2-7	TGTGCCAGCAGACCCGGGACGGGGACCTCCTACGAGCAGTACTTC	CASRPGTGTSYEQYF
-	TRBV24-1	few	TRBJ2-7	TGTGCCACCAGTGACCGCACGGGGCGGGTTACAAACGAGCAGTACTTC	CATSDRTGRVTNEQYF
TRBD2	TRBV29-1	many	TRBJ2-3	TGCAGCGTTCAACTAGCGGGAGTTTCAGATACGCAGTATTTT	CSVQLAGVSDTQYF
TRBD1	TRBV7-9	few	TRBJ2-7	TGTGCCAGCAGCTGGACAGGGCCCGACGAGCAGTACTTC	CASSWTGPDEQYF
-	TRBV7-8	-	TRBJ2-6	TGTGCCAGCACCGTTTCTGGGGCCAACGTCCTGACTTTC	CASTVSGANVLTF
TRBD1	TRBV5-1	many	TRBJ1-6	TGCGCCAGCAGCTCGACAGGGGCCAATTCACCCCTCCACTTT	CASSSTGANSPLHF
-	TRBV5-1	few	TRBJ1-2	TGCGCCAGCAGCTTGGGAGGAATAGCTAACTATGGCTACACCTTC	CASSLGGIANYGYTF
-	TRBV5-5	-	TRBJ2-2	TGTGCCAGCAGCCTGACACAGGGAAGAGCCACCGGGGAGCTGTTTTTT	CASSLTQGRATGELFF
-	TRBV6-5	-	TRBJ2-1	TGTGCCAGCAGTTATTACTTCTCATCCTACAATGAGCAGTTCTTC	CASSYYFSSYNEQFF
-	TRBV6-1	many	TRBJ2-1	TGTGCCAGCAGTGGGGGGGCTTCCTACAATGAGCAGTTCTTC	CASSGGASYNEQFF
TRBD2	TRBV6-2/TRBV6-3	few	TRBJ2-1	TGTGCCAGCAAAAGCATGGGACTAGCGAATAACAATGAGCAGTTCTTC	CASKSMGLANNNEQFF
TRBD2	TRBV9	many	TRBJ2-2	TGTGCCAGCAGCGTTGGGAGCGGGAGGGTTGTCGGGGAGCTGTTTTTT	CASSVGSGRVVGELFF
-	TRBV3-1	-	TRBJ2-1	TGTGCCAGCAGCCAAGGTCCAGGGACCTCCTACAATGAGCAGTTCTTC	CASSQGPGTSYNEQFF
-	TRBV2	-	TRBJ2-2	TGTGCCAGCAGTGGTCGCTTGACGAACACCGGGGAGCTGTTTTTT	CASSGRLTNTGELFF
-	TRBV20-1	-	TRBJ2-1	TGCAGTGCTTACGGGGACAATGAGCAGTTCTTC	CSAYGDNEQFF
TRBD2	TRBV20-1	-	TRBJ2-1	TGCAGTGCCCTTTCCGGGAGCGGGGGAAGCGATGAGCAGTTCTTC	CSALSGSGGSDEQFF
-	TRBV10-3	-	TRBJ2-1	TGTGCCACGACCCCCCTAGGGTCCTACAATGAGCAGTTCTTC	CATTPLGSYNEQFF
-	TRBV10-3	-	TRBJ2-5	TGTGCCATCAGTGAGGCTGGAGGGGATAAGACCCAGTACTTC	CAISEAGGDKTQYF
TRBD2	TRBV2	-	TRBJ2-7	TGTGCCAGCAGGGGAGGGACTAGCCGGCCCATAAAGGTCTCCTACGAGCAGTACTTC	CASRGGTSRPIKVSYEQYF
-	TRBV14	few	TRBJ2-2	TGTGCCAGCAGCCAAGTCCCAGGGGGGAGCACCGGGGAGCTGTTTTTT	CASSQVPGGSTGELFF
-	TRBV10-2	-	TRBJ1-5	TGCGCCAGCACCCCGGGACATTCGGGGAGCAATCAGCCCCAGCATTTT	CASTPGHSGSNQPQHF
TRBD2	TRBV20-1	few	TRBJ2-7	TGCAGTGCTAGAGATTTTAGCGGGAGTAATTACGAGCAGTACTTC	CSARDFSGSNYEQYF
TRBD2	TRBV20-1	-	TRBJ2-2	TGCAGTGCTAGAGGACTAGCGGGACAGCCTGCGAACACCGGGGAGCTGTTTTTT	CSARGLAGQPANTGELFF
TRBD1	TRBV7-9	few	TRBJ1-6	TGTGCCAGCAGCGCAGGCGGACAGGGGCCGAGGGTCCCCCTCCACTTT	CASSAGGQGPRVPLHF
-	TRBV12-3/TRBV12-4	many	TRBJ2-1	TGTGCCAGCATGAGGAGGGTAAACTCCTACAATGAGCAGTTCTTC	CASMRRVNSYNEQFF
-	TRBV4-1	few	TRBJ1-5	TGCGCCAGCAGCCAAGTGGTAGGGCCTATTGGGCAGCCCCAGCATTTT	CASSQVVGPIGQPQHF
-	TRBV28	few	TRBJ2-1	TGTGCCAGCAGTTCGCTTACCCCCAGTCCGGGGCAGTTCTTC	CASSSLTPSPGQFF
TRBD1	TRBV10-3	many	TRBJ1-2	TGTGCCATCAGTCCGGACAGGACTTCTAACTATGGCTACACCTTC	CAISPDRTSNYGYTF
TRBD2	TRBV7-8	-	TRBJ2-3	TGTGCCAGCAGCCCAAGCGGGAATTCAGATACGCAGTATTTT	CASSPSGNSDTQYF
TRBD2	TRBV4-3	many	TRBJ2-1	TGCGCCAGCAGCCAAGATTTCGGGAGGGTCTTGGATGAGCAGTTCTTC	CASSQDFGRVLDEQFF
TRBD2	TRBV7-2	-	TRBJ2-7	TGTGCCAGCAGCATCACTAGCGGAGCCGTTTACGAGCAGTACTTC	CASSITSGAVYEQYF
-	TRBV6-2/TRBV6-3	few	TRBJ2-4	TGTGCCAGCAGTCTGGGTAGGGACATTCAGTACTTC	CASSLGRDIQYF
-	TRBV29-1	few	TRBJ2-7	TGCAGCGTTGGCAGGGGCCAATCCTACGAGCAGTACTTC	CSVGRGQSYEQYF
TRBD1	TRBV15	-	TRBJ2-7	TGTGCCACCAGCGTCGGGACAGGGAAGTACGAGCAGTACTTC	CATSVGTGKYEQYF
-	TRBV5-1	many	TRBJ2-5	TGCGCCAGCAGATTGTACCAAGAGACCCAGTACTTC	CASRLYQETQYF
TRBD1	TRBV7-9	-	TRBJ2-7	TGTGCCAGCAGCTTAGGGGACAGAAAGTACTTC	CASSLGDRKYF
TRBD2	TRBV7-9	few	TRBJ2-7	TGTGCCAGCAGCTTTGGGCGGGAGGTTACCTACGAGCAGTACTTC	CASSFGREVTYEQYF
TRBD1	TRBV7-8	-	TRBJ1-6	TGTGCCAGCAGCTCGGAGACAGGGTACAATTCACCCCTCCACTTT	CASSSETGYNSPLHF
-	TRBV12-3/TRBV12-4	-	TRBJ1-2	TGTGCCAGCGGGAGTGGTGGCTACACCTTC	CASGSGGYTF
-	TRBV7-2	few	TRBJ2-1	TGTGCCAGCAGCCCGGGACTGAATGAGCAGTTCTTC	CASSPGLNEQFF
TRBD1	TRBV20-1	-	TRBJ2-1	TGCAGTGCTAAAGGCGGGACAGGGGGTAGGGATGAGCAGTTCTTC	CSAKGGTGGRDEQFF
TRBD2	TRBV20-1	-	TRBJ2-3	TGCAGTGCTATCTCGGGGGGAGCAAAAGATACGCAGTATTTT	CSAISGGAKDTQYF